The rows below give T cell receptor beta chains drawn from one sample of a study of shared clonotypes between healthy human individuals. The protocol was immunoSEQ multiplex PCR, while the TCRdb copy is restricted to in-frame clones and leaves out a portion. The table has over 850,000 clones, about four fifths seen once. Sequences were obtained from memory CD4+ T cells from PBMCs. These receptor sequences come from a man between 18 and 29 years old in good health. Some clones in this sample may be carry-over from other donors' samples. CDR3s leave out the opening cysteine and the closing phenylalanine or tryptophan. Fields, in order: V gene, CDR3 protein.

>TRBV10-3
AISGHFGTELSDYT
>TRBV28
ASRRSLSYNEQF
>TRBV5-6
ASSKMASGRRNEQF
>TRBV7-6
ASTPQGHAYNEQF
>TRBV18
ASSPTIGTSLTGGSYEQY
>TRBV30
AWSAVAGRAYEQY
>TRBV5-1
ASSPGQLGVNNEQF
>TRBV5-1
ASSLVAGPTYEQY
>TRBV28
ASRTGGGTDTQY
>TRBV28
ASSSEGMGETQY
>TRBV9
ASSVAARNTEAF
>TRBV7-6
ASSPSPAVGNTIY
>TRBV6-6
ASSGQNRGSNQPQH
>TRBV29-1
SVENRDRAYYGYT
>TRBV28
ASSFSGVSYNEQF
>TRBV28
ASTTLTGQETQY